This T cell receptor beta chain was recovered during a study of shared clonotypes between healthy human individuals. Study-level findings and limits: Relative to clonotypes present in all four donors, those not shared had lower generation probabilities. About 5% of naive CD4 clonotypes were shared across a few donors. Only blood was sampled; tissue repertoires likely differ.

This CDR3 contains 13 residues. The V and J ends lost 4 bases and 10 bases, in that order; junction bases with no gene match: 7. Germline values: CDR1 ENHRY, CDR2 SYGVKD. In the naive CD8 group, cells lacked CD45RO and were positively selected for CCR7, so terminally differentiated effector memory CD45RA+ cells were left out. Replicate PCRs for sorted subsets used around 200 ng DNA; this equaled about 30,000 T cell genomes. Clones were read by immunoSEQ multiplex PCR, and TCRdb kept only the in-frame ones, dropping some. In the table there are fewer than 1 million clones, roughly 96% of which are singletons. Worth noting for this clone: Its specificity is not known.

This receptor was taken from a man aged 25 to 40 in good health. V gene TRBV10-3 combines with J gene TRBJ2-1, with 7 bases aligning to TRBD2. The material sequenced was naive CD8+ T cells sorted from blood. CDR3 nucleotides: TGTGCCATCAGTGGGGGGACTATGTGGGAGCAGTTCTTC. It codes for CAISGGTMWEQFF.